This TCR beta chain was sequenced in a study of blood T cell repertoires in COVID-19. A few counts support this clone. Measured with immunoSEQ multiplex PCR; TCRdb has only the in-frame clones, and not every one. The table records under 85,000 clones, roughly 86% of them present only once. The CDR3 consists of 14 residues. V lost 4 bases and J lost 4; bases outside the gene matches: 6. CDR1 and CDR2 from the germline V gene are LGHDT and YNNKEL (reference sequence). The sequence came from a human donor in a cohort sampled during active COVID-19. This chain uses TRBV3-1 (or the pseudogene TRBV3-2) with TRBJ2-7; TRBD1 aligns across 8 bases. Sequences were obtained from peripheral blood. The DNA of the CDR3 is TGTGCCAGCAGCCCCCGGACAGGGTTGTACGAGCAGTACTTC. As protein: CASSPRTGLYEQYF.